This TCR beta chain came from a study of blood T cell repertoires in COVID-19. The count of this clone is one. Measured with immunoSEQ multiplex PCR; TCRdb has only the in-frame clones, and not every one. The sample includes roughly 180,000 clones, less than 85% of them seen just once. The CDR3 is 12 residues long. Deletions cut 6 bases from V and 1 base from J, with 6 bases between. The sequence derives from an elderly woman with active or convalescent COVID-19. Source material: peripheral blood. This rearrangement joins TRBV12-3 or TRBV12-4 to TRBJ1-1; D perhaps matches TRBD1 (5 bases). CDR3 region: CASRDKNTEAFF. DNA of the CDR3: TGTGCCAGCAGGGACAAGAACACTGAAGCTTTCTTT.